This TCR beta chain was sequenced for a study of beta chain features in type 1 diabetes. Turning to the study itself: Cells sorted and examined across all samples totaled almost 110 million.

CDR1 is SEHNR, CDR2 FQNEAQ, per germline (reference sequence). The CDR3 has 13 amino acids. General study findings and limits: In comparison with healthy donors, patients had naive, central memory and Treg TCRB repertoires that appeared more similar. The study left unresolved whether HLA type influences TCRB rearrangement.

This clone is a singleton in its sample. The antigen is undetermined. The junction shows a germline mismatch at one end, possibly a read error. Of the isolated RNA, all was reverse transcribed, and so the sequenced material was expressed TCRB transcripts. Some clones are missing from TCRdb's copy, which holds only in-frame ones; the method was immunoSEQ multiplex PCR. The data contain around 160,000 clones, under 60% of them singletons. One heparinised draw of blood, averaging around 100 mL, came from each donor. The source of this sequence is a man younger than 30 in good health. V gene TRBV7-9 combines with J gene TRBJ2-5, with TRBD2 matching over 12 bases. The sample consisted of Tregs from blood. DNA of the CDR3: TGTGCCAGCAGCCGACTAGCGGGAGAGGCCCAGTACTTC. Amino acids: CASSRLAGEAQYF.